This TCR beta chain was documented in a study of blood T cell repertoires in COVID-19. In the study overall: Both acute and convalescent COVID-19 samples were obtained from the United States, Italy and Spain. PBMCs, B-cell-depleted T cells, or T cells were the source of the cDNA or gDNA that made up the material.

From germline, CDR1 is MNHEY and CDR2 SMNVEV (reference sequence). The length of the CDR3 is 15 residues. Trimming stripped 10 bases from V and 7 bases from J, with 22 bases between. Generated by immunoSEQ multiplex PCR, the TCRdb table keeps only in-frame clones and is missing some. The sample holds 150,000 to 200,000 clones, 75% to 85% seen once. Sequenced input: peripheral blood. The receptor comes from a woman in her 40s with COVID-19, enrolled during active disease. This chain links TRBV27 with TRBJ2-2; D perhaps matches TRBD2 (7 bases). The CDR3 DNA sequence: TGTGCCATCCCCCCGACGGGGGGCGGGTACGGGGAGCTGTTTTTT. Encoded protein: CAIPPTGGGYGELFF.